The clone carrying this TCR beta chain was counted at least ten times. The sample is drawn from a study of identical twins. A single record per CDR3 protein comes from TCRdb applying MiXCR to the 5' RACE reads. The data show fewer than 250,000 distinct CDR3 sequences, with 15% seen just once and 40% held by the top ten. The data also belong to a second study, concerning T cells expressing NK-cell markers.

The origin of this receptor is a woman aged 18 to 35 in good health. Source material: CD8+ T cells sorted from blood.

CDR3 nucleotides: TGCAGCGTTGAAGAAAGGACTAGCGGGGGTTCCTACAATGAGCAGTTCTTC. Translated, it gives CSVEERTSGGSYNEQFF. The chain is built from TRBV29-1 and TRBJ2-1, with 13 nucleotides matching TRBD2. The CDR3 has 17 amino acids. Germline V gene lookup returns CDR1 SQVTM and CDR2 ANQGSEA. With 0 bases clipped from V and 1 base from J, the junction kept 3 bases outside the gene matches.